One T cell receptor (beta chain) is described in this entry. Which antigen it targets is not known. Base qualities are missing; no much larger clone stands one base away. These data are taken from a study of memory CD4+ T cells and cytomegalovirus serostatus (dated by TCRdb to about 2019). Concerning the study at large: The cohort comprised roughly 35 healthy Belgian adults, 9 CMV seropositive and some 25 CMV seronegative. To replicate a published TCR-based CMV serostatus classifier, the study sequenced CD4+ memory TCRbeta repertoires from a Belgian cohort whose cytomegalovirus serostatus was known.

General study outcomes and caveats: For predicting CMV serostatus, the median bootstrapped AUC was 0.95 using the original framework and approximately 0.91 using a US-trained random forest. On the Belgian cohort, the classifier based on the original framework reached a median bootstrapped AUC of roughly 0.96, with a 95% CI of 0.76-1.00. Only CD4+CD45RO+ memory cells were sequenced, in contrast to the original study, which included naive and memory CD4+ and CD8+ populations. The results were interpreted as suggesting that the CMV-associated TCR signature is mostly present in the CD4+ memory repertoire. Of 164 previously reported CMV-associated TCRbeta sequences, approximately 70 appeared in the CD4+ memory repertoires, each in one to five individuals.

For CDR1 and CDR2, the germline V gene lists LGHNA and YNFKEQ. V is cut back by 6 bases and J by 3 bases, with 4 bases in the junction unmatched. The cysteine opens and the phenylalanine closes a CDR3 of 14 amino acids. The only DNA kept is the CDR3, 42 bases in frame from the first base. A FACSAria II was used to sort memory CD4+ T cells, defined as single viable CD3+CD4+CD8-CD45RO+ cells. CMV serostatus was determined with a Roche Elecsys assay detecting serum IgG against CMV pp150, pp28, p38 and p52. After the samples were thawed, total CD4+ T cells were enriched through positive selection using CD4 magnetic microbeads. Samples originated from another study that specifically interrogated the CD4+ T cell memory repertoire. Peripheral blood mononuclear cells were isolated and cryopreserved according to standard operating procedures, and serum was kept at -80 degrees C. Staining used CD3-PerCP (BW264/56), CD4-APC (RPA-T4), CD45RO-PE (UCHT1) and CD8-Pacific Orange (3B5) antibodies, with Sytox blue excluding non-viable cells.

Genomic DNA was extracted from sorted cells with the Quick-DNA Microprep Kit. Amplification of TCRbeta DNA was done with the immunoSEQ hsTCRbeta kit, following the protocol from the manufacturer. An Illumina MiSeq instrument was used to sequence the TCRbeta libraries. For the original study's pipeline: Removing out-of-frame sequences left fewer than 2.5 million distinct TCRbeta sequences, an average of around 70,000 per individual. Each individual was scored by the count of 150 to 200 previously reported CMV-associated TCRbeta sequences and the total productive distinct TCRbeta count. A beta-binomial model was reimplemented in Python, and scikit-learn random forests with default parameters were trained on data from the US cohort. Classifier performance on the Belgian cohort was summarized as median AUC with percentile confidence intervals over 10,000 bootstrap iterations. Held by TCRdb, this immuneACCESS table contains in-frame sequences only and omits some clones. Under half of the omission traces to an unresolved V gene where checked; the cause of the rest is unknown. The DNA gave D and trimming, while V, J and clone size come from that table. In this sample the table shows about 38,000 clones, roughly 78% of which occur a single time. Of the sample, about 5.8% is held by the ten largest clones.

The TCR comes from an adult in good health and CMV-seropositive. The sequencing input was memory CD4+ T cells from blood. Recombination joined TRBV4-2 with TRBJ2-2; 7 of the junction bases match TRBD2. The nucleotide sequence reads as follows: TGTGCCAGCAGATTAAGCGGGGACACCGGGGAGCTGTTTTTT. Its product reads: CASRLSGDTGELFF.